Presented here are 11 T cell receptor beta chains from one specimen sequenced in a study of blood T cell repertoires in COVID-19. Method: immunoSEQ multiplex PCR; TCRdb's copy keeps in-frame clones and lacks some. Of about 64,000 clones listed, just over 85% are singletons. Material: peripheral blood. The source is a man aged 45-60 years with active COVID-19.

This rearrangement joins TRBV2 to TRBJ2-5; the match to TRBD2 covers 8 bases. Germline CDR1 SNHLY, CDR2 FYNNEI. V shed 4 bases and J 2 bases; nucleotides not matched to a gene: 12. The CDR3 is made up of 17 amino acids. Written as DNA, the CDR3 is TGTGCCAGCAGTGCGCCGGGACTAGGCTCGGGGCAAGAGACCCAGTACTTC. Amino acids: CASSAPGLGSGQETQYF.

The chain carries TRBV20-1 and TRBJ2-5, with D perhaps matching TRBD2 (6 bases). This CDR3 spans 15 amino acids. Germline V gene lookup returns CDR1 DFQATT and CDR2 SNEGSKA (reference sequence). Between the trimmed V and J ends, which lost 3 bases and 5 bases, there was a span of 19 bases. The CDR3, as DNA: TGCAGTGCTAGTTTCACTAGCCGGTTCGGGGAGACCCAGTACTTC. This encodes CSASFTSRFGETQYF.

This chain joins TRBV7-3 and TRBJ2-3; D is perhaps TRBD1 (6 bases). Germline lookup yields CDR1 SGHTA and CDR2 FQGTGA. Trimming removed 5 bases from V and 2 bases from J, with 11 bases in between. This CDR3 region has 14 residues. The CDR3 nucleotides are TGTGCCAGCAGCCCCCAGGGGCACACAGATACGCAGTATTTT. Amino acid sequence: CASSPQGHTDTQYF.

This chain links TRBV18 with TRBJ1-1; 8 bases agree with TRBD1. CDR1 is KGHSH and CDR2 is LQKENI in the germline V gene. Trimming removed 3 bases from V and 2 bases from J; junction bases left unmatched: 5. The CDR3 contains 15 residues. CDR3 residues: CASSPFGTGNTEAFF. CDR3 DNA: TGTGCCAGCTCACCTTTCGGGACAGGTAACACTGAAGCTTTCTTT.

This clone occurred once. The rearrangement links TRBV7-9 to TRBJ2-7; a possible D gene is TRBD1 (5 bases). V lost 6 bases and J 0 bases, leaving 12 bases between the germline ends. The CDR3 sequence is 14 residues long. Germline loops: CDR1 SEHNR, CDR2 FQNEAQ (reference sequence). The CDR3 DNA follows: TGTGCCAGCAGTTCGGACACTCTCTCCTACGAGCAGTACTTC. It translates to CASSSDTLSYEQYF.

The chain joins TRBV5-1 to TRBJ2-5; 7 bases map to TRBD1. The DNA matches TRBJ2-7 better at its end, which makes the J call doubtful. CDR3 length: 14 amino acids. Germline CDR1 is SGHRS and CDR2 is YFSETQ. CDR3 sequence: CASSLGDSSYEQYF. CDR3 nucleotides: TGCGCCAGCAGCTTGGGGGACAGCTCCTACGAGCAGTACTTC.

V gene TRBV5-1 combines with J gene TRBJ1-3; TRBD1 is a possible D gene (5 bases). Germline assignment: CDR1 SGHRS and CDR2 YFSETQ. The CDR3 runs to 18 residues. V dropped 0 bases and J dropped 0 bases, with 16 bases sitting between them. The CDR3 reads CASSLAPGRVSSGNTIYF. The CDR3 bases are TGCGCCAGCAGCTTGGCCCCAGGCAGGGTTAGCTCTGGAAACACCATATATTTT.

CDR3 residues: CASSQARDRERQYF. As DNA, the CDR3 is TGCGCCAGCAGCCAGGCCCGGGACAGGGAAAGGCAGTACTTC. The chain uses TRBV4-3 and TRBJ2-7; 9 nucleotides match TRBD1. The CDR3 has 14 residues. Germline-derived CDR1 and CDR2 are LGHNA and YSLEER. V shed 3 bases and J 9 bases; nucleotides not matched to a gene: 9.

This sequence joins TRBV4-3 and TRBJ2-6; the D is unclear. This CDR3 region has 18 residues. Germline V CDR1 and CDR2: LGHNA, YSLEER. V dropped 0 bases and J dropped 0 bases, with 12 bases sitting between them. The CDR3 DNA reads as TGCGCCAGCAGCCAAGAATACGTGGGCAGCTCTGGGGCCAACGTCCTGACTTTC. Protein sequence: CASSQEYVGSSGANVLTF.

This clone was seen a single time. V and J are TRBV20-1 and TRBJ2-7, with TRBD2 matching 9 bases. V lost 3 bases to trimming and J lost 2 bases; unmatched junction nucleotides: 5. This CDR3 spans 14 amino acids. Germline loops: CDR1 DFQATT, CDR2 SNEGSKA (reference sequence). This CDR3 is CSASLAGRTYEQYF. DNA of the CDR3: TGCAGTGCTAGTCTAGCGGGAAGGACCTACGAGCAGTACTTC.

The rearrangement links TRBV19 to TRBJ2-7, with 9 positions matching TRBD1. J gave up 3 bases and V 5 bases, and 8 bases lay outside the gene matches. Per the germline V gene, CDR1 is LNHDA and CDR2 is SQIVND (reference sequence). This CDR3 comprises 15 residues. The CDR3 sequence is CASSDSTGGGYEQYF. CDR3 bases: TGTGCCAGTAGTGATTCAACAGGGGGCGGCTACGAGCAGTACTTC.